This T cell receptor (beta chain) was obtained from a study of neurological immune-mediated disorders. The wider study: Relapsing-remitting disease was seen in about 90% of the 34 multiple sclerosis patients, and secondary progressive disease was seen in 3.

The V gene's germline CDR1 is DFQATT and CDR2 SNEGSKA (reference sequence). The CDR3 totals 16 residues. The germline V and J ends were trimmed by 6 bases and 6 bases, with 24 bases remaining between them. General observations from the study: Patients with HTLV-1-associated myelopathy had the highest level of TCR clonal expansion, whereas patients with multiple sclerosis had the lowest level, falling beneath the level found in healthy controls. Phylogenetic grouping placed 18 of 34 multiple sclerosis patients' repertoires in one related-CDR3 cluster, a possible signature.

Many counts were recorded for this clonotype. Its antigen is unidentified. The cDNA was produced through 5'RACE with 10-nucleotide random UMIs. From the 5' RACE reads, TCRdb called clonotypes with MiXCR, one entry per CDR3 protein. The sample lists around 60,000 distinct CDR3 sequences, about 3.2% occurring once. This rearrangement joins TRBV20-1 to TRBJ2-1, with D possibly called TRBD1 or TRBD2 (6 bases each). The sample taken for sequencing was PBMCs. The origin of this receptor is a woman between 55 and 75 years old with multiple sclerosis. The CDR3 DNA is TGCAGTGCGCCGGGGGCAGGGCGGGATACGTTCAATGAGCAGTTCTTC. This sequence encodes CSAPGAGRDTFNEQFF.